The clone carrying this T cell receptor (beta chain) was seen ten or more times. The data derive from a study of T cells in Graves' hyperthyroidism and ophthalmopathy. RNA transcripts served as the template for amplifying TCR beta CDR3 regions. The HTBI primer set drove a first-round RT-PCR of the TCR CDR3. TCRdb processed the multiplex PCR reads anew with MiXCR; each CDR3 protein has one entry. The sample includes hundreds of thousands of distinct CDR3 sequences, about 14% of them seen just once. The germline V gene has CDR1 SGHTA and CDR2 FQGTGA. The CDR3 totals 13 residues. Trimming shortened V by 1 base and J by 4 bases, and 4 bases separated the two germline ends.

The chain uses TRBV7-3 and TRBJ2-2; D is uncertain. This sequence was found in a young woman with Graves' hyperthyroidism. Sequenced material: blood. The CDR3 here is CASSLMATGELFF. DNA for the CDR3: TGTGCCAGCAGCTTAATGGCCACCGGGGAGCTGTTTTTT. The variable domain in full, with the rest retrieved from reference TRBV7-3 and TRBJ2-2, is GAGVSQTPSNKVTEKGKYVELRCDPISGHTALYWYRQSLGQGPEFLIYFQGTGAADDSGLPNDRFFAVRPEGSVSTLKIQRTERGDSAVYLCASSLMATGELFFGEGSRLTVL.